A selection of T cell receptor beta chains follows, all from one sample in a study of beta chain features in type 1 diabetes. Sequencing used immunoSEQ multiplex PCR; TCRdb keeps in-frame clones, though not all of them. This sample has hundreds of thousands of clones, with roughly 15% found just once. Sequenced input: naive CD4+ T cells from blood. The receptors stem from a man between 18 and 29 years old in good health. CDR3s include the opening cysteine and the closing phenylalanine or tryptophan. The D gene is left open where the match is weak. Expanded clones are given a class, and other clones once, few, many or no size at all.

-	few	TRBV7-3	TRBJ1-5	CASSLTADQPQHF	TGTGCCAGCAGCTTAACTGCGGATCAGCCCCAGCATTTT
-	-	TRBV25-1	TRBJ2-7	CASSEGGAADSYEQYF	TGTGCCAGCAGTGAAGGAGGAGCGGCTGATTCCTACGAGCAGTACTTC
-	-	TRBV7-2	TRBJ1-4	CASRVPGTLNEKLFF	TGTGCCAGCAGGGTCCCCGGGACACTGAATGAAAAACTGTTTTTT
-	few	TRBV6-5	TRBJ2-5	CASSFGTAQYF	TGTGCCAGCAGTTTCGGGACGGCCCAGTACTTC
-	-	TRBV5-1	TRBJ2-5	CASSQGPNSKETQYF	TGCGCCAGCAGCCAAGGACCGAACTCTAAAGAGACCCAGTACTTC
-	-	TRBV6-1	TRBJ2-1	CASPGRGGTYNEQFF	TGTGCCAGCCCCGGGCGGGGCGGTACCTACAATGAGCAGTTCTTC
-	-	TRBV4-2	TRBJ2-2	CASSLPGSTGELFF	TGTGCCAGCAGCCTGCCGGGGAGCACCGGGGAGCTGTTTTTT
-	-	TRBV6-6	TRBJ2-4	CASSAENIQYF	TGTGCCAGCAGTGCTGAAAACATTCAGTACTTC
-	few	TRBV18	TRBJ1-4	CASSPLAGWSTTNEKLFF	TGTGCCAGCTCACCACTAGCAGGGTGGAGTACAACTAATGAAAAACTGTTTTTT
TRBD2	-	TRBV25-1	TRBJ2-1	CASGTSDPDEQFF	TGTGCCAGCGGGACTAGCGACCCCGATGAGCAGTTCTTC
-	-	TRBV7-2	TRBJ2-1	CASSSPYLRGENEQFF	TGTGCCAGCAGCTCACCATACCTCAGGGGAGAAAATGAGCAGTTCTTC
-	few	TRBV4-1	TRBJ2-5	CASSPGETQYF	TGCGCCAGCAGCCCCGGGGAGACCCAGTACTTC
-	-	TRBV25-1	TRBJ2-2	CASSEGLEDTGELFF	TGTGCCAGCAGTGAAGGACTCGAAGACACCGGGGAGCTGTTTTTT
-	few	TRBV18	TRBJ1-1	CASSPHRDNEAFF	TGTGCCAGCTCACCGCACAGGGATAATGAAGCTTTCTTT
-	few	TRBV4-3	TRBJ2-7	CASSLFPSSYEQYF	TGCGCCAGCAGCCTGTTCCCGAGCTCCTACGAGCAGTACTTC